This TCR beta chain comes out of a study of shared clonotypes between healthy human individuals (TCRdb year 2020). Describing the broader study: The cohort included three men and a couple of women between 18 and 49 years of age. To increase sequencing depth and limit assay-specific biases, different laboratories used diverse techniques to prepare libraries and sequence TCR repertoires. Each donor's leukapheresis produced roughly between roughly 0.94 and 9.5 billion PBMCs. For each donor, CD4 naive and CD4 memory were each given three plates, CD8 naive was given two plates, and CD8 memory was given one plate. To estimate repertoire size and how much clonotypes are shared between individuals, the study performed deep sequencing of blood TCR repertoires from a few healthy adults. Broader findings and caveats from the paper: Larger estimated clonotype richness was generally found for naive subsets than for memory subsets. Sampling was restricted to blood, and TCR repertoires in tissues likely differ from the TCR repertoires found in blood. The small number of donors limited the genetic and exposure-history diversity represented. Across several donors, roughly 5.1% of naive CD4, more than 3% of naive CD8, about 2% of memory CD4, and about 0.44% of memory CD8 clonotypes were shared. Pairwise subsampling led to the expectation that sequencing depth would affect the degree of clonotype sharing among donors. Rarefaction of sorted-subset datasets indicated incomplete sequencing despite the large sequencing depth. Higher generation probabilities were observed for clonotypes shared by all four sorted-subset donors than for non-shared clonotypes.

The donors were healthy, HIV-negative adults with no recently reported acute infections or vaccinations. Every donor was a Caucasian adult living in Nashville, Tennessee, USA. CD4+ T cells were enriched by magnetic negative selection, after which naive cells were positively selected on CD45RA and the negative fraction was taken as the memory subset. After blood collection by leukapheresis, PBMCs were isolated using Ficoll-Histopaque density gradient centrifugation and then cryopreserved in the vapor phase of liquid nitrogen. Analytical flow cytometry was used to check the purity and quantity of each magnetically sorted T cell population. Genomic DNA was isolated from every sorted fraction and measured by UV absorbance on a Nanodrop 2000c. Using the deep immunoSEQ assay, TCR CDR3 regions were amplified from genomic DNA by multiplex PCR. Genomic DNA extracted from each cell subset was distributed evenly over all wells of several immunoSEQ 96-well plates, and each plate served as one replicate. For sorted subsets, each replicate PCR was loaded with roughly 0.2 ug genomic DNA, equivalent to 30,000 or so T cell genomes. The purified libraries were quantified using a Qubit 3.0 fluorometer, sized with a Bioanalyzer 2100, and then quantified again using the KAPA Library Quantification kit. A separate single-read 150-cycle Illumina NextSeq 550 flow cell was used to sequence each immunoSEQ 96-well plate. The source study handled its data this way. Because the immunoSEQ output included only junctional sequences and no quality scores, the filtering could not be the same as the filtering used for full-length reads. To assign V/J genes and CDR3, sequences were annotated against IMGT germline references using PyIR, a Python wrapper for IgBLAST v1.9. Reads were filtered out if the reads had weak V/J assignments (E-value above 1e-6), no CDR3, stop codons, out-of-frame junctions, or ambiguous translated residues. A V3J clonotype was defined by an identical inferred V gene, J gene, and CDR3 amino acid sequence. The percentage overlap between two repertoires was calculated by dividing the number of shared unique clonotypes by the size of the smaller repertoire. Three approaches were used to assess repertoire richness: RTK rarefaction, the Chao1 estimator, and Recon v2.1 estimates of unobserved clonotypes. Generation probabilities were computed with OLGA for all TCRbeta clonotypes obtained by the gDNA method from a handful of donors. What TCRdb holds here is the immuneACCESS table cut down to in-frame rearrangements. Part of the clones is not present; checked against another copy, under half of the missing clones reflect an unresolved V gene, and the others are unexplained. V and J calls plus clone size are reproduced from that table; the DNA served to infer D and trimming. The sample yields approximately 1,000,000 clones; approximately 78% were counted once. The ten top clones hold under 0.65% of the sample.

CDR1 and CDR2 are drawn from the germline V gene: LGHNA, YSLEER. The V and J ends are trimmed by 1 base and 0 bases, leaving 4 bases between them. There are 15 amino acids in the CDR3, from cysteine to phenylalanine inclusive. Only CDR3 DNA remains: 45 bases, in frame from the first base. This clone turned up a few times. No antigen is known for it. The input lacks base qualities; no much larger clone sits a single base away. This TCR was recovered from a man younger than 30 in good health. Some clones in this sample may be carry-over from other donors' samples. The chain joins TRBV4-3 to TRBJ2-6, with an unclear D gene assignment. Material for sequencing was memory CD4+ T cells from PBMCs. In light of the paper, this sample's cell subset or site label describes: CD45RA-negative fraction. The nucleotides read TGCGCCAGCAGCCAAGGGGGCTCTGGGGCCAACGTCCTGACTTTC. It codes for CASSQGGSGANVLTF.